This TCR beta chain was observed in a study of cytotoxic CD8 clonotypes in ibrutinib-treated CLL. Profiled with immunoSEQ multiplex PCR; TCRdb holds only in-frame clones, not every one. The data show 300,000 or so clones, over 55% seen once. The sequence came from a human donor with chronic lymphocytic leukemia. Sequences were derived from PBMCs, sampled after 36 months of ibrutinib treatment.

CDR3 nucleotide sequence: TGCAGCGGGAGCAGCGCTAACTATGGCTACACCTTC. Translating gives CSGSSANYGYTF. The gene calls are TRBV29-1 and TRBJ1-2; D not resolved. V was cut by 7 bases and J by 0 bases, with 9 bases left in between. The V gene's germline CDR1 is SQVTM and CDR2 ANQGSEA. CDR3 length: 12 amino acids.